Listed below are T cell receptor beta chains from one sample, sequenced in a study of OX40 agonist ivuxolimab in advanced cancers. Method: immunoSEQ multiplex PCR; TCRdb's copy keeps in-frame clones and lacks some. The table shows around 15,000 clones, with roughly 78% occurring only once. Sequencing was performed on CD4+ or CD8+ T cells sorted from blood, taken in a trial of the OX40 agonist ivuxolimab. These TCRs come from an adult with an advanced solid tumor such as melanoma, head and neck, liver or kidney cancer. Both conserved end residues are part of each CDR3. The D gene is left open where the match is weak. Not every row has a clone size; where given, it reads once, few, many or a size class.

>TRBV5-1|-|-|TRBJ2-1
TGCGCCAGCAGCTTCCCACCGACCCCCCTTGACCGGAGGGACAATGAGCAGTTCTTC
CASSFPPTPLDRRDNEQFF
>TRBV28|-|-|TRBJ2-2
TGTGCCAGCAGTCCATGGGCCTACGCCGGGGAGCTGTTTTTT
CASSPWAYAGELFF
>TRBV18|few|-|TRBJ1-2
TGTGCCAGCTCACCAGTCGGGGGGCTCAGCTATGGCTACACCTTC
CASSPVGGLSYGYTF
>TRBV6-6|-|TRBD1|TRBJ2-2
TGTGCCAGCAGTTCGGACAGGGCCACCGGGGAGCTGTTTTTT
CASSSDRATGELFF
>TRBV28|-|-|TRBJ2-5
TGTGCCAGCAGCCTTATCCGACTAGGGGAGGAGACCCAGTACTTC
CASSLIRLGEETQYF
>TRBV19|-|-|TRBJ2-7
TGTGCCAGTAGTCCCTCTGGGCACTACGAGCAGTACTTC
CASSPSGHYEQYF
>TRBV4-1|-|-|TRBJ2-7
TGCGCCAGCAGCCAAGAGGTCGCTAGCCCCTACGAGCAGTACTTC
CASSQEVASPYEQYF
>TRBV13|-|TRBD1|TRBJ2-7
TGTGCCAGCAGCTCCGACAGGGGATTCGACGAGCAGTACTTC
CASSSDRGFDEQYF
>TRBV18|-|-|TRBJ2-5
TGTGCCAGCTCACCCCTGAACGACCCGCCGCAAGAGACCCAGTACTTC
CASSPLNDPPQETQYF
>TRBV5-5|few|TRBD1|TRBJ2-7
TGTGCCAGCAGCTTAGATGGGCGGACAGGGAGCGAGCAGTACTTC
CASSLDGRTGSEQYF
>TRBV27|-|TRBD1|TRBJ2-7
TGTGCCAGCAGTAACGGACAGGGAAACTACGAGCAGTACTTC
CASSNGQGNYEQYF
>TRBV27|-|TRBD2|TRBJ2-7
TGTGCCAGCAGTTTAGTCGGTGGACTAGGAGCCTACGAGCAGTACTTC
CASSLVGGLGAYEQYF
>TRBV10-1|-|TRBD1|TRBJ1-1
TGCGCCAGCAGACAGGGGGCTAGTACTGAAGCTTTCTTT
CASRQGASTEAFF
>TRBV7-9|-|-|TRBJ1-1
TGTGCCAGCAGCTCGACCGGAGCGCCGGAAGCTTTCTTT
CASSSTGAPEAFF
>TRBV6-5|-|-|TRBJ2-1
TGTGCCAGCAGTTACTCTGACAGTGCCTACAATGAGCAGTTCTTC
CASSYSDSAYNEQFF
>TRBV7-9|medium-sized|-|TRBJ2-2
TGTGCCAGCAAGCCGGACTCTATCGTCACCGGGGAGCTGTTTTTT
CASKPDSIVTGELFF
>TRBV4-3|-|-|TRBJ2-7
TGCGCCAGCAGCCAAGAGTGGAGGGGGGACTACGAGCAGTACTTC
CASSQEWRGDYEQYF
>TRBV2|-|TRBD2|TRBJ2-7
TGTGCCATCACTAGCGGGGAAAACTACGAGCAGTACTTC
CAITSGENYEQYF
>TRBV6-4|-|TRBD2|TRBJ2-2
TGTGCCAGCAGCCATACGGTTCCGGGGGGTAACACCGGGGAGCTGTTTTTT
CASSHTVPGGNTGELFF
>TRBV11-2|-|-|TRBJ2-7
TGTGCCAGCAGCTTGACAGGAGGCTACGAGCAGTACTTC
CASSLTGGYEQYF
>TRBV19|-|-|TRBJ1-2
TGTGCCAGTAGTAACACCCGGGATGGCTACACCTTC
CASSNTRDGYTF
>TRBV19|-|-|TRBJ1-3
TGTGCCAGTAGTATTCTGGGACATCGAAACACCATATATTTT
CASSILGHRNTIYF
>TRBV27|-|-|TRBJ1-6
TGTGCCAGCAGTTTTGGCCTCAGGGAGTCACCCCTCCACTTT
CASSFGLRESPLHF
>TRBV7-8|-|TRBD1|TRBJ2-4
TGTGCCAGCAGCTCGGAAGGGGGCCCAAACATTCAGTACTTC
CASSSEGGPNIQYF
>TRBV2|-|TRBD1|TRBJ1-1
TGTGCCAGCAGCAGGGATTCGAGGACAGGGACTAGTGACACTGAAGCTTTCTTT
CASSRDSRTGTSDTEAFF
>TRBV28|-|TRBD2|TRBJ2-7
TGTGCCAGCAGCCCGGGGGGAAGGTACGAGCAGTACTTC
CASSPGGRYEQYF
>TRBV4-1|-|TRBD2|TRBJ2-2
TGCGCCAGCAGCCACCCTAGCGGGGGGTGGAACACCGGGGAGCTGTTTTTT
CASSHPSGGWNTGELFF
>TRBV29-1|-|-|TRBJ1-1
TGCAGCGTTGTAGGACTGTGGAATGGACACACTGAAGCTTTCTTT
CSVVGLWNGHTEAFF
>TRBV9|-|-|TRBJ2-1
TGTGCCAGCAGCGTAGTCTGGGAAGGGGCCGAGGGCAATGAGCAGTTCTTC
CASSVVWEGAEGNEQFF
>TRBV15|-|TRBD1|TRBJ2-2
TGTGCCACCAGCAGATACCGGGACAGGGATGACGGGGAGCTGTTTTTT
CATSRYRDRDDGELFF
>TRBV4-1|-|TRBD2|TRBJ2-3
TGCGCCAGCAGCCAAGATCAGCTAGCGGATATCACAGATACGCAGTATTTT
CASSQDQLADITDTQYF
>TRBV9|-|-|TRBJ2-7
TGTGCCAGCAGCGTAGTAGCCAGATCCTACGAGCAGTACTTC
CASSVVARSYEQYF
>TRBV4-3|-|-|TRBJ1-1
TGCGCCAGCAGCCAGGGGGCACGTACTGAAGCTTTCTTT
CASSQGARTEAFF
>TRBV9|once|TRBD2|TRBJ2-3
TGTGCCAGCAGCGTAGCCGGAGCGGGGACCACAGATACGCAGTATTTT
CASSVAGAGTTDTQYF
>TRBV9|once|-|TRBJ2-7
TGTGCCAGCAGCGTGACTAGTGGCTACGAGCAGTACTTC
CASSVTSGYEQYF
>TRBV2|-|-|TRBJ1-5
TGTGCCAGCAGTGAAGCGCTAACGGCGAATCAGCCCCAGCATTTT
CASSEALTANQPQHF
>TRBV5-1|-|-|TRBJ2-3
TGCGCCAGCAGCTCACGCCTTCCGTTAGGACAGAGTACTAGCACAGATACGCAGTATTTT
CASSSRLPLGQSTSTDTQYF
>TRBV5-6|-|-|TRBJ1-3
TGTGCCAGCAGCTTCGGCGGAAACACCATATATTTT
CASSFGGNTIYF
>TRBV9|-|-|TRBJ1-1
TGTGCCAGCAGCGTAGAAGACAGGAACACTGAAGCTTTCTTT
CASSVEDRNTEAFF
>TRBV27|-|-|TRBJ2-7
TGTGCCAGCAGACTAGGACAGCCCTCCTACGAGCAGTACTTC
CASRLGQPSYEQYF
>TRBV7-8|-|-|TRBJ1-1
TGTGCCAGCAGCTATGACACAGGTACTGAAGCTTTCTTT
CASSYDTGTEAFF
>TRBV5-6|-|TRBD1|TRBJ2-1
TGTGCCAGCAGCTTGTGGGGTTGGGACAGGGGGGGCAATGAGCAGTTCTTC
CASSLWGWDRGGNEQFF
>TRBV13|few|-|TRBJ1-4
TGTGCCAGCAGCCCCCCGGGTGAAAAACTGTTTTTT
CASSPPGEKLFF